These T cell receptor beta chains were read from a single sample in a study of blood T cell repertoires in COVID-19. Generated by immunoSEQ multiplex PCR, the TCRdb table keeps only in-frame clones and is missing some. The table shows 130,000 or so clones, with around 84% occurring only once. Sequencing used PBMCs or T cells enriched from blood (not recorded which). The receptors here all came from a man in his forties or fifties with acute COVID-19. Each CDR3 is given with its conserved first and last residue. A D gene is named only where the DNA matches it firmly. Clone size is not always given. Where it is, it says once, few, many or a class for expanded clones.

V gene: TRBV5-4
clone size: -
J gene: TRBJ1-3
CDR3 length: 16
D gene: -
CDR3 protein: CASSLAPGTPGNTIYF
CDR3 DNA: TGTGCCAGCAGCTTGGCCCCCGGGACACCAGGAAACACCATATATTTT

V gene: TRBV18
clone size: -
J gene: TRBJ1-5
CDR3 length: 15
D gene: -
CDR3 protein: CASSPSGDSNQPQHF
CDR3 DNA: TGTGCCAGCTCACCATCGGGAGACAGCAATCAGCCCCAGCATTTT

V gene: TRBV11-3
clone size: -
J gene: TRBJ2-5
CDR3 length: 17
D gene: TRBD2
CDR3 protein: CASSSGLAGGRWETQYF
CDR3 DNA: TGTGCCAGCAGCTCCGGACTAGCGGGGGGGCGGTGGGAGACCCAGTACTTC

V gene: TRBV21-1
clone size: -
J gene: TRBJ1-2
CDR3 length: 11
D gene: -
CDR3 protein: CASGGIDGYTF
CDR3 DNA: TGTGCCAGCGGCGGGATAGATGGCTACACCTTC

V gene: TRBV19
clone size: -
J gene: TRBJ2-7
CDR3 length: 13
D gene: -
CDR3 protein: CASSIQGADEQYF
CDR3 DNA: TGTGCCAGTAGTATTCAAGGGGCGGATGAGCAGTACTTC

V gene: TRBV27
clone size: -
J gene: TRBJ2-1
CDR3 length: 19
D gene: TRBD2
CDR3 protein: CASSPLRVAGGPEYNEQFF
CDR3 DNA: TGTGCCAGCAGCCCCCTCCGGGTAGCGGGAGGGCCTGAGTACAATGAGCAGTTCTTC

V gene: TRBV18
clone size: -
J gene: TRBJ2-4
CDR3 length: 13
D gene: -
CDR3 protein: CASSKAALDIQYF
CDR3 DNA: TGTGCCAGCTCAAAGGCGGCCCTAGACATTCAGTACTTC

V gene: TRBV30
clone size: -
J gene: TRBJ1-6
CDR3 length: 14
D gene: TRBD1
CDR3 protein: CAWSPRDRYSPLHF
CDR3 DNA: TGTGCCTGGAGTCCACGGGACAGATATTCACCCCTCCACTTT

V gene: TRBV28
clone size: -
J gene: TRBJ2-1
CDR3 length: 17
D gene: TRBD2
CDR3 protein: CASKRRWGIAGATEQFF
CDR3 DNA: TGTGCCAGCAAGAGAAGGTGGGGGATAGCGGGAGCCACCGAGCAGTTCTTC

V gene: TRBV7-2
clone size: -
J gene: TRBJ2-3
CDR3 length: 18
D gene: TRBD2
CDR3 protein: CASSLDGRLAGGSDTQYF
CDR3 DNA: TGTGCCAGCAGCTTAGACGGCAGGTTAGCGGGAGGTTCAGATACGCAGTATTTT

V gene: TRBV19
clone size: -
J gene: TRBJ1-1
CDR3 length: 18
D gene: TRBD1
CDR3 protein: CASSTTGGPKPLNTEAFF
CDR3 DNA: TGTGCCAGTAGTACCACAGGGGGCCCCAAACCTTTGAACACTGAAGCTTTCTTT

V gene: TRBV9
clone size: -
J gene: TRBJ1-6
CDR3 length: 14
D gene: TRBD1
CDR3 protein: CASSPGQGSSPLHF
CDR3 DNA: TGTGCCAGCAGCCCGGGACAGGGATCCTCACCCCTCCACTTT

V gene: TRBV12-3/TRBV12-4
clone size: few
J gene: TRBJ1-2
CDR3 length: 13
D gene: TRBD1
CDR3 protein: CASSLGQNYGYTF
CDR3 DNA: TGTGCCAGCAGTTTGGGACAGAACTATGGCTACACCTTC

V gene: TRBV7-9
clone size: -
J gene: TRBJ2-3
CDR3 length: 17
D gene: TRBD2
CDR3 protein: CASSLATSGGGTDTQYF
CDR3 DNA: TGTGCCAGCAGCTTAGCGACTAGCGGGGGGGGCACAGATACGCAGTATTTT

V gene: TRBV25-1
clone size: -
J gene: TRBJ2-7
CDR3 length: 18
D gene: TRBD2
CDR3 protein: CASSDPRVGTSGYYEQYF
CDR3 DNA: TGTGCCAGCAGTGATCCAAGGGTTGGGACTAGCGGGTACTACGAGCAGTACTTC

V gene: TRBV18
clone size: few
J gene: TRBJ2-2
CDR3 length: 15
D gene: -
CDR3 protein: CASSQVAENTGELFF
CDR3 DNA: TGTGCCAGCTCACAAGTGGCGGAGAACACCGGGGAGCTGTTTTTT

V gene: TRBV19
clone size: once
J gene: TRBJ1-4
CDR3 length: 12
D gene: -
CDR3 protein: CASSKRGEKLFF
CDR3 DNA: TGTGCCAGTAGTAAGAGGGGGGAAAAACTGTTTTTT

V gene: TRBV3-1/TRBV3-2
clone size: -
J gene: TRBJ2-7
CDR3 length: 11
D gene: -
CDR3 protein: CASGASYEQYF
CDR3 DNA: TGTGCCAGCGGGGCTTCCTACGAGCAGTACTTC

V gene: TRBV12-3/TRBV12-4
clone size: -
J gene: TRBJ2-5
CDR3 length: 12
D gene: -
CDR3 protein: CASSLGAGTQYF
CDR3 DNA: TGTGCCAGCAGTTTGGGAGCGGGGACCCAGTACTTC

V gene: TRBV6-5
clone size: -
J gene: TRBJ2-7
CDR3 length: 14
D gene: TRBD2
CDR3 protein: CASSKRREAGEQYF
CDR3 DNA: TGTGCCAGCAGCAAACGGCGGGAGGCGGGAGAGCAGTACTTC

V gene: TRBV27
clone size: -
J gene: TRBJ1-1
CDR3 length: 17
D gene: TRBD1
CDR3 protein: CASSLKGTGDLNTEAFF
CDR3 DNA: TGTGCCAGCAGTTTAAAAGGGACAGGGGACTTGAACACTGAAGCTTTCTTT

V gene: TRBV6-5
clone size: -
J gene: TRBJ1-1
CDR3 length: 16
D gene: TRBD1
CDR3 protein: CASSSGTGKRSTEAFF
CDR3 DNA: TGTGCCAGCAGTTCCGGGACAGGGAAGAGGAGCACTGAAGCTTTCTTT